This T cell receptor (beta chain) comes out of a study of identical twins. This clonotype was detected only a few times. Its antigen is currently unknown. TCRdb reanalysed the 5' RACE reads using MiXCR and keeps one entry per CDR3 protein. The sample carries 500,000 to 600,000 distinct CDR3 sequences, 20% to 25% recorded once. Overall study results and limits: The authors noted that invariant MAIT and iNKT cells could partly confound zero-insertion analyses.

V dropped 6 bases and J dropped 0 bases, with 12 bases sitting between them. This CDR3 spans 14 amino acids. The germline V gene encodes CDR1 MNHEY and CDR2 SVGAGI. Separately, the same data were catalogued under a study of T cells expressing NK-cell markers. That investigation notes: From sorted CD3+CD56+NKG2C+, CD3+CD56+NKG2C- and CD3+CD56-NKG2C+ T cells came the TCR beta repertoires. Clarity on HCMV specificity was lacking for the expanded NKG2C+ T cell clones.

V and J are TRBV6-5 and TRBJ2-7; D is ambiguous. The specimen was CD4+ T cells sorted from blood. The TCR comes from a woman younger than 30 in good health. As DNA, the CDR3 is TGTGCCAGCAGGTATAAGGTTGGCTCCTACGAGCAGTACTTC. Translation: CASRYKVGSYEQYF.